These T cell receptor beta chains were read from a single sample in a study of low-dose radiotherapy and immunotherapy resistance in tumors. TCRdb used MiXCR to reprocess the reads, holding one entry per CDR3 protein. The profile shows 30,000 to 40,000 distinct CDR3 sequences, around 21% of them singletons. Sequences were derived from PBMCs, sampled after low-dose radiotherapy plus immunotherapy. Source of these receptors: a female donor with ovarian cancer. CDR3s include the opening cysteine and the closing phenylalanine or tryptophan. The order of the fields is D gene, J gene, V gene, clone size, CDR3 DNA, CDR3 protein. The D gene is left open where the match is weak. Where a row states a size, it is once, few, many or the class of an expanded clone; other rows omit it.

. | TRBJ2-6 | TRBV5-1 | many | TGCGCCAGCAGCTTGGAAGGCCAGCGGGCGCTCCATAACTCTGGGGCCAACGTCCTGACTTTC | CASSLEGQRALHNSGANVLTF
. | TRBJ2-3 | TRBV5-1 | many | TGCGCCAGCAGCCCCGGACAGCCCACAGATACGCAGTATTTT | CASSPGQPTDTQYF
. | TRBJ1-1 | TRBV2 | many | TGTGCCAGCAGTGAAGCGCTGGGGGGCACTGAAGCTTTCTTT | CASSEALGGTEAFF
. | TRBJ2-1 | TRBV5-6 | few | TGTGCCAGCAGCTTTGGGAACTACAATGAGCAGTTCTTC | CASSFGNYNEQFF
. | TRBJ1-1 | TRBV6-1 | once | TGTGCCAGCATGTTGCAGGGGTGGGGAGCTTTCTTT | CASMLQGWGAFF
. | TRBJ2-7 | TRBV5-1 | many | TGCGCCAGCAGCTCGGGACTCATGAACTCCTACGAGCAGTACTTC | CASSSGLMNSYEQYF
. | TRBJ2-6 | TRBV9 | . | TGTGCCAGCAGCCCCTTTGCGGTGTCTGGGGCCAACGTCCTGACTTTC | CASSPFAVSGANVLTF
. | TRBJ1-4 | TRBV6-5 | many | TGTGCCAGCAGTCTATACGGACGGACAACTAATGAAAAACTGTTTTTT | CASSLYGRTTNEKLFF
. | TRBJ2-3 | TRBV6-5 | many | TGTGCCAGCAGTTACGGCGGGGGCGACACAGATACGCAGTATTTT | CASSYGGGDTDTQYF
. | TRBJ2-1 | TRBV4-1 | many | TGCGCCAGCAGCCAAGCACGAGGAAGGTACAATGAGCAGTTCTTC | CASSQARGRYNEQFF
. | TRBJ2-5 | TRBV27 | many | TGTGCCAGCAGTGTCAGGGAAGAGACCCAGTACTTC | CASSVREETQYF
. | TRBJ2-1 | TRBV29-1 | many | TGCAGCGTTGTACGGGACGGGAGTATCAATGAGCAGTTCTTC | CSVVRDGSINEQFF
. | TRBJ2-7 | TRBV5-1 | many | TGCGCCAGCAGCTTGGATCCAGGTAGCTCCTACGAGCAGTACTTC | CASSLDPGSSYEQYF
TRBD1 | TRBJ1-4 | TRBV2 | many | TGTGCCAGCAGTGTCCGTGGACAGGGATCACTGTTTTTT | CASSVRGQGSLFF
. | TRBJ1-2 | TRBV19 | many | TGTGCCAGTAGGGACCTCCAGGGGACGGCGTATGGCTACACCTTC | CASRDLQGTAYGYTF
TRBD2 | TRBJ2-3 | TRBV30 | many | TGTGCCTGGACCCTTAGCGGGGGGGTCGCAGATACGCAGTATTTT | CAWTLSGGVADTQYF
TRBD1 | TRBJ1-1 | TRBV9 | many | TGTGCCAGCAGCGTAGGAGACAGGGAGAACACTGAAGCTTTCTTT | CASSVGDRENTEAFF
. | TRBJ1-2 | TRBV29-1 | many | TGCAGCGTTGAAAGTTGGCCACCTAACTATGGCTACACCTTC | CSVESWPPNYGYTF
TRBD1 | TRBJ2-1 | TRBV5-1 | many | TGCGCCAGCAGCTTCAACAGGGGATCTAGCTCCTACAATGAGCAGTTCTTC | CASSFNRGSSSYNEQFF
. | TRBJ2-7 | TRBV29-1 | many | TGCAGCGCCTGGGGACCGACTAGCTCCTACGAGCAGTACTTC | CSAWGPTSSYEQYF
TRBD2 | TRBJ2-7 | TRBV4-2 | few | TGTGCCAGCAGCCAAGGACTAGCGGGAGTCTTATACGAGCAGTACTTC | CASSQGLAGVLYEQYF
TRBD1 | TRBJ2-7 | TRBV9 | medium-sized | TGTGCCAGCAGCACCAGGACAGGGAAGAAAAGACGCGAGCAGTACTTC | CASSTRTGKKRREQYF
. | TRBJ2-3 | TRBV3-1 | many | TGTGCCAGCAGCCACTTAGGAGATACGCAGTATTTT | CASSHLGDTQYF
TRBD2 | TRBJ2-2 | TRBV2 | many | TGTGCCAGCAGTGACCCCCATCGGCTAGCGGGAGCCAACACCGGGGAGCTGTTTTTT | CASSDPHRLAGANTGELFF
. | TRBJ2-6 | TRBV5-8 | . | TGTGCCAGCAGCAACAAGCTAAGCTCTGGGGCCAACGTCCTGACTTTC | CASSNKLSSGANVLTF
. | TRBJ2-7 | TRBV29-1 | many | TGCAGCGTTGAAGATCTCAAGGGGAGCTCCTACGAGCAGTACTTC | CSVEDLKGSSYEQYF
. | TRBJ2-3 | TRBV5-1 | many | TGCGCCAGCACCATGAACTCAGATACGCAGTATTTT | CASTMNSDTQYF